The rows below give T cell receptor beta chains drawn from one sample of a study of T-cell reconstitution after alpha-beta-depleted transplantation in children. MiXCR, run by TCRdb on the PCR reads, gives a single entry per CDR3 protein. The table shows almost 500,000 distinct CDR3 sequences, with around 12% occurring only once. The source material was PBMCs from the stem cell graft donor, sampled from the stem cell graft. These TCRs come from a human donor who donated a stem cell graft to a child with combined immunodeficiency. Each CDR3 is given with its conserved first and last residue. The order of the fields is V gene, J gene, CDR3 protein.

TRBV23-1,TRBJ2-1,CASSQSGSGSKF
TRBV4-3,TRBJ2-7,CASSQEWDRAYEQYF
TRBV7-2,TRBJ1-6,CASSLRREGYSPLHF
TRBV28,TRBJ2-7,CASRYRGHSYEQYF
TRBV3-1,TRBJ2-7,CASSPQTDEQYF
TRBV6-1,TRBJ2-5,CASSETITGSETQYF
TRBV6-2/TRBV6-3,TRBJ1-6,CASRTDRARDSPLHF
TRBV2,TRBJ2-1,CASRGGNNEQFF
TRBV7-2,TRBJ2-7,CASSLGGSGPYEQYF
TRBV11-2,TRBJ2-2,CASRRPGTGGNTGELFF
TRBV3-1,TRBJ2-2,CASSQRLAGALNTGELFF
TRBV12-3/TRBV12-4,TRBJ1-1,CASSPPARGFREAFF
TRBV29-1,TRBJ1-1,CSVEDSRKAEAFF
TRBV29-1,TRBJ1-5,CSVQGYGQPQHF
TRBV20-1,TRBJ2-3,CSAREPGTDTQYF
TRBV29-1,TRBJ2-1,CSALGGEGVRSSYNEQFF
TRBV12-3/TRBV12-4,TRBJ1-5,CASSGGPPLWANNQPQHF
TRBV20-1,TRBJ2-7,CSAEGGTSGVHEQYF
TRBV20-1,TRBJ2-1,CRGRAKGLAGASSYNEQFF
TRBV20-1,TRBJ1-6,CRRAVRDSSYNSPLHF
TRBV6-2/TRBV6-3,TRBJ2-1,CASALVYNEQFF
TRBV9,TRBJ2-1,CASSTGLAMFF
TRBV20-1,TRBJ2-5,CSARVGQETQYF
TRBV6-1,TRBJ2-5,CASRPTGVLWETQYF
TRBV12-3/TRBV12-4,TRBJ2-7,CASRSLGSYEQYF
TRBV30,TRBJ1-4,CAWSHGDNEKLFF
TRBV28,TRBJ1-2,CASSTANYGYTF
TRBV9,TRBJ2-1,CASSPGAPNNEQFF
TRBV9,TRBJ2-3,CASSVGVLSGDTQYF
TRBV11-3,TRBJ2-1,CASSRGQVIYNEQFF
TRBV24-1,TRBJ2-3,CATSQRTGGSTDTQYF
TRBV30,TRBJ2-7,CAWCTGFDEQYF
TRBV29-1,TRBJ2-7,CSVEGGQSSYEQYF
TRBV15,TRBJ2-1,CATGSKLINEQFF
TRBV12-3/TRBV12-4,TRBJ2-3,CASSFSSTDTQYF
TRBV24-1,TRBJ2-2,CATRTGQGDTGELFF
TRBV24-1,TRBJ2-1,CATSEPKDPNEQFF
TRBV7-2,TRBJ2-2,CASSPTPGGLFF
TRBV20-1,TRBJ2-7,CSARVFTEEGYEQYF
TRBV12-3/TRBV12-4,TRBJ2-3,CASRISGNTDTQYF
TRBV6-2/TRBV6-3,TRBJ2-1,CASSRQGYNEQFF
TRBV28,TRBJ2-5,CASRTGTSGGIYNPETQYF
TRBV6-1,TRBJ1-4,CASTTGGEKLFF
TRBV20-1,TRBJ2-7,CSAGERGTSVYEQYF
TRBV6-4,TRBJ1-1,CASIGPPGGNTEAFF
TRBV15,TRBJ2-5,CATSSSRGVEIQETQYF
TRBV6-2/TRBV6-3,TRBJ2-1,CASTRGGAYNEQFF
TRBV29-1,TRBJ2-1,CSVEAVLASNEQFF
TRBV4-2,TRBJ2-1,CASSRLRAGGDEQFF
TRBV7-3,TRBJ2-2,CASSSGLLHTGELFF
TRBV29-1,TRBJ2-7,CSAGQGPSYEQYF
TRBV29-1,TRBJ2-7,CSVETGAGEQYF
TRBV7-2,TRBJ2-1,CASSSLATMPPGNEQFF
TRBV27,TRBJ2-1,CASSLWGPNEQFF
TRBV4-3,TRBJ2-7,CASSPSPRGGYEQYF
TRBV15,TRBJ2-7,CATYPTGAPYEQYF
TRBV5-1,TRBJ2-5,CASSLDALGETQYF
TRBV5-4,TRBJ2-5,CASSLDYQETQYF
TRBV7-9,TRBJ1-1,CASSEGTVNTEAFF
TRBV25-1,TRBJ2-1,CASSGNRGQFF